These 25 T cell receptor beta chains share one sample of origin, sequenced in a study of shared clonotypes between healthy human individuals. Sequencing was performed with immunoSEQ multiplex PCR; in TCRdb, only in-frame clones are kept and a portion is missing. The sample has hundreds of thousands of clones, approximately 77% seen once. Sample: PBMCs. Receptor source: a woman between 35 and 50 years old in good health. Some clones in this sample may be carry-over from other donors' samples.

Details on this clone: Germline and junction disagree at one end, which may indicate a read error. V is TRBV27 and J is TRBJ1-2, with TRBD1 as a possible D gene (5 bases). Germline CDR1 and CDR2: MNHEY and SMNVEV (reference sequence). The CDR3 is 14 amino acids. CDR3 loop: CAVATRGGGYGYTF. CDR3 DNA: TGTGCCGTTGCCACGCGGGGGGGTGGGTATGGCTACACTTTC.

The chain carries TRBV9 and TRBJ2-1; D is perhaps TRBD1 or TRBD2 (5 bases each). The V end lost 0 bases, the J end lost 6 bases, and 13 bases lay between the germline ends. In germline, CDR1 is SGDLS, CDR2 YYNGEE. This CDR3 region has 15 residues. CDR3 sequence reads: CASSVADGAGNEQFF. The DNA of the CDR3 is TGTGCCAGCAGCGTAGCAGACGGGGCAGGCAATGAGCAGTTCTTC.

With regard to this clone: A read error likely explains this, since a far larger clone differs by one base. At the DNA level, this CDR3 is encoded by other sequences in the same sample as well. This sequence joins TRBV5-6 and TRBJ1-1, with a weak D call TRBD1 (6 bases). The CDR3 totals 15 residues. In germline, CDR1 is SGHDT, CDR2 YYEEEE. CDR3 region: CASSFMGGMNTEAFF. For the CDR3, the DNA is TGCGCCAGCAGCTTTATGGGGGGCATGAACACTGAAGCTTTCTTT.

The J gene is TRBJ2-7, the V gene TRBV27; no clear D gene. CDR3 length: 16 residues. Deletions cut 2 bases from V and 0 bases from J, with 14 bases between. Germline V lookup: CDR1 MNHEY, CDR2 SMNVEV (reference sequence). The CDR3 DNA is TGTGCCAGCAGTTTACATTTAATAGGCAGCTCCTACGAGCAGTACTTC. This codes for CASSLHLIGSSYEQYF.

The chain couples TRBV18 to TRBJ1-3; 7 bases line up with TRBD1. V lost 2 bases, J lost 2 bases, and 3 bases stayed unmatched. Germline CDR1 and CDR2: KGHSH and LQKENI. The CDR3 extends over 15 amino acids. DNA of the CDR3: TGTGCCAGCTCACCAACTGGGACAGCTGGAAACACCATATATTTT. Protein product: CASSPTGTAGNTIYF.

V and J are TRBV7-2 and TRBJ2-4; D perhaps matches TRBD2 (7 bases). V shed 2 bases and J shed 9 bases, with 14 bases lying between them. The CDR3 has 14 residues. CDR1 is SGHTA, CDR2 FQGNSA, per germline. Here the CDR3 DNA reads TGTGCCAGCAGCTTAAGGGGGAGGGGCAGCATTCAGTACTTC. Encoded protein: CASSLRGRGSIQYF.

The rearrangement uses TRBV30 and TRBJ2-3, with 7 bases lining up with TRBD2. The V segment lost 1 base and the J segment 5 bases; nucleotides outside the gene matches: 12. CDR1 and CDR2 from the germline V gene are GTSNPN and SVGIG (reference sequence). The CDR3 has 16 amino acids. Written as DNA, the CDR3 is TGTGCCTGGAGTGACGGGGCGGGAGTAGGGGTAGATACGCAGTATTTT. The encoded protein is CAWSDGAGVGVDTQYF.

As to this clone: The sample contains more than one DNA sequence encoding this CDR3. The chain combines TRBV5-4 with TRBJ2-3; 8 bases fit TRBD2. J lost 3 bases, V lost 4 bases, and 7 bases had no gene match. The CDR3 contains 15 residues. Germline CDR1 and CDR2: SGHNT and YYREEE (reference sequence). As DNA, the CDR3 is TGTGCCAGCAGCAGAACTAGCGGTTCTACAGATACGCAGTATTTT. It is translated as CASSRTSGSTDTQYF.

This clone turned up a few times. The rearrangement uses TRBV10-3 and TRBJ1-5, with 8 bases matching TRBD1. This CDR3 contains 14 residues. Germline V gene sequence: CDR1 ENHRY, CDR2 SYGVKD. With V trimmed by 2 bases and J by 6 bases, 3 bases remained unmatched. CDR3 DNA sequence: TGTGCCATCAGTGAGAGGACAGGGCTTCAGCCCCAGCATTTT. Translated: CAISERTGLQPQHF.

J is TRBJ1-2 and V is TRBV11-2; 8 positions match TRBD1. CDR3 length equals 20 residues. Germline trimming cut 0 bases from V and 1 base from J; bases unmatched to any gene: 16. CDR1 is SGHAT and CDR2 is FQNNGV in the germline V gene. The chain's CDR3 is CASSLDGRDRTHTINYGYTF. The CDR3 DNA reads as TGTGCCAGCAGCTTAGACGGGCGGGACAGGACCCATACTATTAACTATGGCTACACCTTC. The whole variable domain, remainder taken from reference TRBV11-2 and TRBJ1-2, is EAGVAQSPRYKIIEKRQSVAFWCNPISGHATLYWYQQILGQGPKLLIQFQNNGVVDDSQLPKDRFSAERLKGVDSTLKIQPAKLEDSAVYLCASSLDGRDRTHTINYGYTFGSGTRLTVV.

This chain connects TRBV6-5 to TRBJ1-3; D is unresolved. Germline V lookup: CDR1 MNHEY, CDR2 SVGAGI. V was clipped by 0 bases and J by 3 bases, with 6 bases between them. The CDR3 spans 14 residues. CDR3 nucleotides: TGTGCCAGCAGTTACTCCGGGAGTGGAAACACCATATATTTT. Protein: CASSYSGSGNTIYF.

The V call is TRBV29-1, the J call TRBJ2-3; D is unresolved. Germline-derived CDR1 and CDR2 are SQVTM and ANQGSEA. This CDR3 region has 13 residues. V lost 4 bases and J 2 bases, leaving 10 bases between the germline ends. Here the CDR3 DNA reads TGCAGCGTTGTTGTACTGTCCACAGATACGCAGTATTTT. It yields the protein CSVVVLSTDTQYF.

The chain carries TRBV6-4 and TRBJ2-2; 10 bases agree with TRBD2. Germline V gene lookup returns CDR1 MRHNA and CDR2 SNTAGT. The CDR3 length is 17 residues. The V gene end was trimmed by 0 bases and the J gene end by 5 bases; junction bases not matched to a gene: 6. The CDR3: CASSDSLAGVHTGELFF. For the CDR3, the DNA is TGTGCCAGCAGTGACTCGCTAGCGGGAGTTCATACCGGGGAGCTGTTTTTT.

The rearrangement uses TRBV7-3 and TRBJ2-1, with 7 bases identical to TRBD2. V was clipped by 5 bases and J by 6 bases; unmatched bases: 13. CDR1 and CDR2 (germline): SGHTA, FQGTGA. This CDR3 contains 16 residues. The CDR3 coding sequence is TGTGCCAGCAGCCAGCCGGCGGGAGAAAGCCTCAATGAGCAGTTCTTC. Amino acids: CASSQPAGESLNEQFF.

CDR3 sequence (DNA): TGTGCCAGCAGCCGAGACAGGGGCCCTGGAAACACCATATATTTT. Its protein product is CASSRDRGPGNTIYF. The rearrangement uses TRBV7-2 and TRBJ1-3; 8 bases align to TRBD1. CDR1 and CDR2 (germline): SGHTA, FQGNSA. The J segment lost 2 bases and the V segment lost 5 bases, leaving 5 bases of the junction unmatched. This CDR3 spans 15 amino acids.

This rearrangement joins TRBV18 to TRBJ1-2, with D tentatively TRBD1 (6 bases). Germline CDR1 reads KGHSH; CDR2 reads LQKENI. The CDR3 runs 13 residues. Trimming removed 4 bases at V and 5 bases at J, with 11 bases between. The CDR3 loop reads CASSQGVGYGYTF. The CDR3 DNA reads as TGTGCCAGCTCACAGGGGGTTGGTTATGGCTACACCTTC. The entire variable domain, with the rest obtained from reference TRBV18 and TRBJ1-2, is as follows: NAGVMQNPRHLVRRRGQEARLRCSPMKGHSHVYWYRQLPEEGLKFMVYLQKENIIDESGMPKERFSAEFPKEGPSILRIQQVVRGDSAAYFCASSQGVGYGYTFGSGTRLTVV.

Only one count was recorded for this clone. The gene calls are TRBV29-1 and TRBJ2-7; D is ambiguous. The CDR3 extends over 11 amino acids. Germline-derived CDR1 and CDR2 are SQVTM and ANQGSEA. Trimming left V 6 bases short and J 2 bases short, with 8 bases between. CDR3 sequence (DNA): TGCAGCGTAGTCCTAACCTACGAGCAGTACTTC. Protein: CSVVLTYEQYF.

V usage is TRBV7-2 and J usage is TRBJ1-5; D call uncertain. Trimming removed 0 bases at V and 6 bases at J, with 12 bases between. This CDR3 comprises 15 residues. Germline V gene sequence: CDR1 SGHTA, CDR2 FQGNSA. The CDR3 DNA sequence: TGTGCCAGCAGCTTAGCCTTGGGCCTTTCTCAGCCCCAGCATTTT. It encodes CASSLALGLSQPQHF.

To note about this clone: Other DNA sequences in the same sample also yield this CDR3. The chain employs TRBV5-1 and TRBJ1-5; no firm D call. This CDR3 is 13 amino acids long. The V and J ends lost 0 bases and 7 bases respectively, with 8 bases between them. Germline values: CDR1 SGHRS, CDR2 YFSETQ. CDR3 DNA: TGCGCCAGCAGCTTGGAAGCGGGCCAGCCCCAGCATTTT. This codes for CASSLEAGQPQHF.

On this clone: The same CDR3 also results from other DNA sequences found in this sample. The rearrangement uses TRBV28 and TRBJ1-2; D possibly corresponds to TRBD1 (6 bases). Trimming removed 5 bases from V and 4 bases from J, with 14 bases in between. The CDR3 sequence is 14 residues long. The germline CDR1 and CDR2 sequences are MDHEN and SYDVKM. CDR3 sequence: CASSPGGAGYGYTF. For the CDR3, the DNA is TGTGCCAGCAGTCCCGGGGGGGCAGGCTATGGCTACACCTTC.

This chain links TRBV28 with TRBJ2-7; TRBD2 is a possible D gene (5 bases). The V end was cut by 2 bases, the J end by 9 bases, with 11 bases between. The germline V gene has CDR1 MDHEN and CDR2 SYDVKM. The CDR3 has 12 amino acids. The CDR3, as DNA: TGTGCCAGCAGTTTAGCCCGTGAGGGGCAGTACTTC. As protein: CASSLAREGQYF.

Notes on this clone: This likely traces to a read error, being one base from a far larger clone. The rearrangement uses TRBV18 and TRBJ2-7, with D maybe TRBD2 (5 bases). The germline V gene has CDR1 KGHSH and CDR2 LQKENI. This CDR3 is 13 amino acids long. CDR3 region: CASSLGGDYVQYF. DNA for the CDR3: TGTGCCAGCTCACTGGGTGGAGACTACGTGCAGTACTTC.

The CDR3 reads CASSLAPGTYSNQPQHF. CDR3 coding DNA: TGTGCCAGCAGCTTAGCCCCCGGGACTTATAGCAATCAGCCCCAGCATTTT. The chain carries TRBV7-2 and TRBJ1-5; tentatively, D is TRBD1 (5 bases). The CDR3 length is 17 residues. Trimming removed 0 bases at V and 0 bases at J, with 12 bases between. Germline V lookup: CDR1 SGHTA, CDR2 FQGNSA.

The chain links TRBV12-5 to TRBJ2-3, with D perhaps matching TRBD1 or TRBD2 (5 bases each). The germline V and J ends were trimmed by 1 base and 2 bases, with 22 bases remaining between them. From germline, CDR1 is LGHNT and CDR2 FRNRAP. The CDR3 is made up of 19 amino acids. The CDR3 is CASGLEPRGLPSSTDTQYF. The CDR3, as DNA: TGTGCTAGTGGTTTGGAACCTCGGGGCTTACCCTCTTCCACAGATACGCAGTATTTT.

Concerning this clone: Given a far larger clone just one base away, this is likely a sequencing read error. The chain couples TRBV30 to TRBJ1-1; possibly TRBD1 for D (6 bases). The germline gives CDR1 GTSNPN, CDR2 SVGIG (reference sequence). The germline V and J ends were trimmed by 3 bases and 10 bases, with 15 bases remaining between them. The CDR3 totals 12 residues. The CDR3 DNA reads TGTGCCTGGAGCGTCGGGGGCCTTGGAGCTTTCTTT. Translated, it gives CAWSVGGLGAFF.